The 9 T cell receptor beta chains presented below share a single source sample, sequenced in a study of shared clonotypes between healthy human individuals (TCRdb year 2020). The library was prepared using the immunoSEQ multiplex PCR assay. The source is immuneACCESS, and TCRdb retained only in-frame sequences with V and J called. Part of the clones is not carried over; for the studies checked, unresolved V genes explain less than half of this, and the remainder is unexplained. In this sample the table shows 2 million to 2.5 million clones, around 93% of which occur a single time. The ten largest clones take up about 1.8% of the sample. CD8 naive samples were obtained by positive selection for CCR7 among CD45RO-negative cells, yielding a CD45RA+CCR7+ population from which TemRA cells were excluded. The specimen sequenced was naive CD8+ T cells from PBMCs. The cell subset or site label, as the study defines it: CD45RA+CCR7+. These receptors all stem from a man aged 18 to 30 in good health. Some clones in this sample may be carry-over from other donors' samples.

This chain joins TRBV19 and TRBJ2-2; D gene unclear. Trimming removed 5 bases from V and 0 bases from J, with 10 bases in between. CDR3 length equals 15 residues. The germline V gene has CDR1 LNHDA and CDR2 SQIVND (reference sequence). The CDR3 nucleotides read TGTGCCAGTAGTCGGGCAGCCGCGAACACCGGGGAGCTGTTTTTT. This gives the protein CASSRAAANTGELFF.

The V call is TRBV15, the J call TRBJ2-7; the D gene is possibly TRBD1 (6 bases). Looked up from germline, CDR1 is LNHNV and CDR2 is YYDKDF (reference sequence). This CDR3 is 14 amino acids long. V was pared by 8 bases and J by 3 bases, with 17 bases between. CDR3 amino acids: CATAHATGNYEQYF. The CDR3 nucleotides are TGTGCCACCGCGCACGCGACAGGAAACTACGAGCAGTACTTC.

This clone was recorded only once. The sample contains more than one DNA sequence encoding this CDR3. The chain joins TRBV10-2 to TRBJ1-1; TRBD1 agrees at 7 bases. The CDR3 is 13 amino acids. Germline CDR1 WSHSY, CDR2 SAAADI. With 3 bases clipped from V and 5 bases from J, the junction kept 3 bases outside the gene matches. The CDR3, as DNA: TGCGCCAGCAGTGAATCCAGGGGGACTGAAGCTTTCTTT. This codes for CASSESRGTEAFF.

The rearrangement joins TRBV6-4 to TRBJ2-7; D gene unclear. CDR1 is MRHNA and CDR2 is SNTAGT in the germline V gene. CDR3 length: 17 residues. V was pared by 1 base and J by 2 bases, with 18 bases between. The CDR3 sequence: CASSDWEMDSWPYEQYF. As DNA, the CDR3 is TGTGCCAGCAGTGACTGGGAAATGGATTCCTGGCCCTACGAGCAGTACTTC.

This clone came up a few times. This chain joins TRBV29-1 and TRBJ1-1; possibly TRBD1 for D (5 bases). Per germline, CDR1 SQVTM and CDR2 ANQGSEA. The CDR3 totals 12 residues. V was shortened by 5 bases and J by 3 bases, with 10 bases between the two germline ends. The CDR3 DNA reads as TGCAGCGTTCAGGGCGGGGACACTGAAGCTTTCTTT. This codes for CSVQGGDTEAFF.

This CDR3 reads CASSLLEGVSSHEQYF. CDR3 nucleotide sequence: TGCGCCAGCAGCTTGTTGGAGGGAGTAAGTTCCCACGAGCAGTACTTC. The chain carries TRBV5-1 and TRBJ2-7, with D maybe TRBD2 (6 bases). CDR1 and CDR2 from the germline V gene are SGHRS and YFSETQ. The V end was cut by 1 base, the J end by 5 bases, with 19 bases between. This CDR3 contains 16 residues. Variable domain in full (rest from reference TRBV5-1 and TRBJ2-7): KAGVTQTPRYLIKTRGQQVTLSCSPISGHRSVSWYQQTPGQGLQFLFEYFSETQRNKGNFPGRFSGRQFSNSRSEMNVSTLELGDSALYLCASSLLEGVSSHEQYFGPGTRLTVT.

The chain employs TRBV28 and TRBJ2-7; D gene ambiguous. The CDR3 has 14 amino acids. Germline CDR1 and CDR2: MDHEN and SYDVKM. V gave up 1 base and J gave up 3 bases, with 10 bases separating them. The CDR3 protein is CASSLSEIFYEQYF. CDR3 DNA sequence: TGTGCCAGCAGTTTATCAGAGATCTTCTACGAGCAGTACTTC.

The J gene is TRBJ2-1, the V gene TRBV25-1; 8 nucleotides agree with TRBD1. In germline, CDR1 is MGHDK, CDR2 SYGVNS. The CDR3 length is 15 residues. V was pared by 7 bases and J by 3 bases, with 8 bases of the junction left unmatched. The CDR3 spells CASTEIGTGYNEQFF. CDR3 DNA: TGTGCCAGCACCGAGATAGGGACAGGCTACAATGAGCAGTTCTTC.

This clone was found a few times. Different DNA sequences within this sample yield the same CDR3. The chain combines TRBV7-9 with TRBJ1-2, with D uncertain. V dropped 1 base and J dropped 7 bases, with 1 base sitting between them. This CDR3 is 10 amino acids long. CDR1 and CDR2 from the germline V gene are SEHNR and FQNEAQ (reference sequence). CDR3 protein: CASSLGGYTF. CDR3 in DNA: TGTGCCAGCAGCTTAGGTGGCTACACCTTC.